Sequencing of this T cell receptor beta chain was carried out in a study of identical twins. The trim removed 4 bases at V and 1 base at J, leaving 6 bases unmatched. The V gene's germline CDR1 is SQVTM and CDR2 ANQGSEA. The CDR3 runs 14 residues. TCRdb called the 5' RACE reads again in MiXCR, with one record for every CDR3 protein. The table lists more than 600,000 distinct CDR3 sequences, 15% to 20% of them singletons. These same data were also listed under a study on T cells expressing NK-cell markers.

The chain recombines TRBV29-1 with TRBJ2-7; 8 nucleotides match TRBD1. The receptor was derived from a woman in her late teens or twenties in good health. The sample consisted of PBMCs. The CDR3 reads CSVAGQGRSYEQYF. CDR3 DNA sequence: TGCAGCGTTGCTGGACAGGGCCGATCCTACGAGCAGTACTTC.